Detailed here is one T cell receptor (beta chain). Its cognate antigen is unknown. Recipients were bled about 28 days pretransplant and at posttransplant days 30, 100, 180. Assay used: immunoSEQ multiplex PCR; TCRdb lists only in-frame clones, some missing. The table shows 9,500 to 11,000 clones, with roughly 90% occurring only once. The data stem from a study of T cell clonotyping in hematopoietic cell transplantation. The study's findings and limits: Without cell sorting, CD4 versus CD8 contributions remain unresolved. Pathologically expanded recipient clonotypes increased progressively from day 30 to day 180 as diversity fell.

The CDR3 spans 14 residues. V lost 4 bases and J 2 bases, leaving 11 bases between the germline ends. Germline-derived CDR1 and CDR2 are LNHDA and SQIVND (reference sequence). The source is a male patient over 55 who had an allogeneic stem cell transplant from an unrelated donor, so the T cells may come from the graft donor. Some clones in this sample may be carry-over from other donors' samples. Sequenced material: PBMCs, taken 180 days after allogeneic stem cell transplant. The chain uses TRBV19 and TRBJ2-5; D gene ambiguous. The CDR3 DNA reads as TGTGCCAGTAGTAGGTCTACGACTCAAGAGACCCAGTACTTC. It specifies CASSRSTTQETQYF. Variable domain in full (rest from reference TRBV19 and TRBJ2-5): DGGITQSPKYLFRKEGQNVTLSCEQNLNHDAMYWYRQDPGQGLRLIYYSQIVNDFQKGDIAEGYSVSREKKESFPLTVTSAQKNPTAFYLCASSRSTTQETQYFGPGTRLLVL.